This passage covers 27 T cell receptor beta chains from one sample sequenced in a study of blood T cell repertoires in COVID-19. Sequencing was performed with immunoSEQ multiplex PCR; in TCRdb, only in-frame clones are kept and a portion is missing. The sample consists of approximately 29,000 clones, 85% of them appearing once. Sequenced: peripheral blood. Receptors originate from a woman aged 55-69 years with active COVID-19.

The chain recombines TRBV5-1 with TRBJ2-1; a weak D match, TRBD1 (6 bases). The CDR3 totals 16 residues. Germline-derived CDR1 and CDR2 are SGHRS and YFSETQ. V was pared by 4 bases and J by 2 bases, with 16 bases between. The CDR3 sequence: CASSRETGNPYNEQFF. CDR3 DNA: TGCGCCAGCAGCCGTGAAACAGGGAATCCCTACAATGAGCAGTTCTTC.

The rearrangement joins TRBV7-9 to TRBJ1-2; no reliable D call. The CDR3 has 12 residues. The germline V and J ends were trimmed by 5 bases and 8 bases, with 12 bases remaining between them. CDR1 is SEHNR and CDR2 is FQNEAQ in the germline V gene (reference sequence). The CDR3 DNA sequence: TGTGCCAGCAGCACCGGAGCAAGAGGCTACACCTTC. Amino acids: CASSTGARGYTF.

The chain has TRBV7-3 and TRBJ1-6, with 9 nucleotides matching TRBD1. V lost 8 bases, J lost 10 bases, and 9 bases stayed unmatched. The CDR3 extends over 14 amino acids. Germline CDR1 SGHTA, CDR2 FQGTGA. The CDR3 here is CASSLQGAGSPLHF. The CDR3 nucleotides read TGTGCCAGCTCCCTACAGGGGGCTGGATCACCCCTCCACTTT.

The chain carries TRBV10-3 and TRBJ1-4; D remains ambiguous. V lost 10 bases to trimming and J lost 5 bases, with 14 bases between them. The CDR3 has 13 residues. The germline V gene encodes CDR1 ENHRY and CDR2 SYGVKD. The CDR3 nucleotides are TGTGCCACGAGCGGGCTACAAAATGAAAAACTGTTTTTT. Protein product: CATSGLQNEKLFF.

This chain joins TRBV7-3 and TRBJ1-1; TRBD1 aligns across 8 bases. There are 14 residues in the CDR3. Germline V CDR1 and CDR2: SGHTA, FQGTGA. Germline trimming cut 3 bases from V and 1 base from J; bases unmatched to any gene: 1. The CDR3 loop is CASSFGTGNTEAFF. The CDR3 DNA sequence: TGTGCCAGCAGCTTCGGGACAGGGAACACTGAAGCTTTCTTT.

The rearrangement links TRBV5-6 to TRBJ2-1, with TRBD1 matching over 7 bases. V lost 1 base and J lost 6; bases outside the gene matches: 7. CDR3 length: 15 residues. Looked up from germline, CDR1 is SGHDT and CDR2 is YYEEEE. CDR3 region: CASSLRDSLANEQFF. The CDR3 DNA reads TGTGCCAGCAGCTTGAGGGACAGTCTCGCCAATGAGCAGTTCTTC.

The CDR3, as DNA: TGCGCCAGCAGCCACCGGGACACAAGCACAGATACGCAGTATTTT. Encoded protein: CASSHRDTSTDTQYF. The chain carries TRBV4-1 and TRBJ2-3; D perhaps matches TRBD1 (6 bases). Trimming stripped 3 bases from V and 0 bases from J, with 10 bases between. The CDR3 covers 15 residues. Germline CDR1 MGHRA, CDR2 YSYEKL.

V gene TRBV30 combines with J gene TRBJ1-2; the match to TRBD1 covers 7 bases. CDR3 length equals 16 residues. V shed 4 bases and J 2 bases; nucleotides not matched to a gene: 13. CDR1 and CDR2 (germline): GTSNPN, SVGIG (reference sequence). CDR3 sequence reads: CAWTLSRDRNNYGYTF. In DNA form, the CDR3 reads TGTGCCTGGACCCTAAGTCGGGACAGAAACAACTATGGCTACACCTTC.

The chain employs TRBV5-1 and TRBJ2-7, with a possible D match to TRBD2 (5 bases). CDR3 size: 13 residues. V was cut by 5 bases and J by 5 bases, with 14 bases left in between. CDR1 and CDR2 from the germline V gene are SGHRS and YFSETQ. This CDR3 is CASRTTGSNEQYF. CDR3 sequence (DNA): TGCGCCAGCAGAACCACGGGGAGCAACGAGCAGTACTTC.

This clone was counted a single time. The V gene is TRBV7-2, the J gene TRBJ2-4, with D possibly TRBD2 on 6 matching bases. Germline V gene data show CDR1 as SGHTA and CDR2 as FQGNSA. CDR3 size: 15 residues. V lost 6 bases to trimming and J lost 4 bases, with 16 bases between them. Here the CDR3 DNA reads TGTGCCAGCAGACCTGGGGCTGCGGGAAAAAACATTCAGTACTTC. Translation gives CASRPGAAGKNIQYF.

This clone is a singleton in its sample. CDR3 amino acids: CASTPAGAQETQYF. CDR3 sequence (DNA): TGTGCCAGCACACCAGCGGGGGCACAAGAGACCCAGTACTTC. J is TRBJ2-5 and V is TRBV28; the match to TRBD2 covers 8 bases. The germline gives CDR1 MDHEN, CDR2 SYDVKM. This CDR3 has 14 amino acids. J lost 2 bases, V lost 7 bases, and 6 bases had no gene match.

The chain uses TRBV4-2 and TRBJ2-5; D gene uncertain. This CDR3 is built from 13 residues. CDR1 and CDR2 from the germline V gene are LGHNA and YNFKEQ. The ends were cut back, 4 bases at V and 5 bases at J, with 11 bases in the middle. CDR3 sequence reads: CASSPDEAETQYF. The DNA for the CDR3 is TGTGCCAGCAGCCCGGATGAGGCGGAGACCCAGTACTTC.

The CDR3 sequence is CATSRVRTGSPLSSYNSPLHF. CDR3 nucleotides: TGTGCCACCAGCAGAGTACGAACAGGGAGCCCGCTTAGCTCCTATAATTCACCCCTCCACTTT. The J gene is TRBJ1-6, the V gene TRBV15; D possibly corresponds to TRBD1 (6 bases). Trimming took off 1 base at V and 0 bases at J, with 22 bases between the two ends. The CDR3 covers 21 residues. CDR1 LNHNV and CDR2 YYDKDF come from the germline V gene (reference sequence).

A single count supports this clone. V and J are TRBV19 and TRBJ1-3, with D hard to call. The CDR3 spans 13 residues. Germline V gives CDR1 LNHDA, CDR2 SQIVND (reference sequence). Trimming cost V 5 bases and J 3 bases, with 8 bases left between them. Written as DNA, the CDR3 is TGTGCCAGTAGTGCCAGACTTGGAAACACCATATATTTT. Translated: CASSARLGNTIYF.

J is TRBJ2-5 and V is TRBV7-9; TRBD2 is a possible D gene (6 bases). The CDR3 is made up of 15 amino acids. Germline CDR1 SEHNR, CDR2 FQNEAQ (reference sequence). V was pared by 5 bases and J by 4 bases, with 17 bases between. The CDR3 loop is CASSPVAEGRETQYF. The CDR3 coding sequence is TGTGCCAGCAGCCCCGTAGCGGAGGGGCGAGAGACCCAGTACTTC.

The chain combines TRBV14 with TRBJ2-5, with TRBD2 matching 7 bases. The germline gives CDR1 SGHDN, CDR2 FVKESK. CDR3 size: 13 residues. With 4 bases clipped from V and 5 bases from J, the junction kept 4 bases outside the gene matches. The CDR3 sequence: CASSRSGDETQYF. In nucleotides, the CDR3 is TGTGCCAGCAGCCGAAGCGGGGATGAGACCCAGTACTTC.

The chain recombines TRBV27 with TRBJ2-2, with a possible D match to TRBD2 (5 bases). Trimming removed 2 bases at V and 4 bases at J, with 17 bases between. CDR1 and CDR2 (germline): MNHEY, SMNVEV (reference sequence). The CDR3 is 17 amino acids. The chain's CDR3 is CASSLKAPTGSTGELFF. The CDR3 coding sequence is TGTGCCAGCAGTTTAAAAGCACCGACGGGAAGCACCGGGGAGCTGTTTTTT.

The chain recombines TRBV6-4 with TRBJ1-1; perhaps TRBD1 as D (5 bases). The CDR3 runs 15 residues. Germline V gene data show CDR1 as MRHNA and CDR2 as SNTAGT. The V end was cut by 6 bases, the J end by 1 base, with 15 bases between. CDR3 sequence (DNA): TGTGCCAGCAGCCTTGGTCCAGGGCGGAACACTGAAGCTTTCTTT. It translates to CASSLGPGRNTEAFF.

The gene calls are TRBV7-9 and TRBJ2-1, with D maybe TRBD2 (5 bases). This CDR3 spans 14 amino acids. V shed 5 bases and J shed 4 bases, with 12 bases lying between them. CDR1 and CDR2 from the germline V gene are SEHNR and FQNEAQ (reference sequence). CDR3: CASSLIGVYNEQFF. For the CDR3, the DNA is TGTGCCAGCAGCCTTATCGGGGTTTACAATGAGCAGTTCTTC.

This sequence joins TRBV18 and TRBJ1-1; 8 bases fit TRBD1. Germline V gives CDR1 KGHSH, CDR2 LQKENI. The V gene end was trimmed by 3 bases and the J gene end by 3 bases; junction bases not matched to a gene: 0. The CDR3 sequence is 13 residues long. Here the CDR3 reads CASSPTGDTEAFF. Here the CDR3 DNA reads TGTGCCAGCTCACCGACAGGGGACACTGAAGCTTTCTTT. The whole variable domain, remainder taken from reference TRBV18 and TRBJ1-1, is NAGVMQNPRHLVRRRGQEARLRCSPMKGHSHVYWYRQLPEEGLKFMVYLQKENIIDESGMPKERFSAEFPKEGPSILRIQQVVRGDSAAYFCASSPTGDTEAFFGQGTRLTVV.

This chain uses TRBV5-1 with TRBJ1-3; 10 bases agree with TRBD1. The V segment lost 4 bases and the J segment 4 bases; nucleotides outside the gene matches: 5. The CDR3 length is 15 residues. Germline loops: CDR1 SGHRS, CDR2 YFSETQ. The chain's CDR3 is CASSVGQGKGNTIYF. Here the CDR3 DNA reads TGCGCCAGCAGCGTGGGACAGGGGAAAGGAAACACCATATATTTT.

V usage is TRBV6-5 and J usage is TRBJ1-6, with a possible D match to TRBD1 (6 bases). This CDR3 contains 15 residues. V was cut by 0 bases and J by 7 bases, with 10 bases left in between. Germline values: CDR1 MNHEY, CDR2 SVGAGI. This chain's CDR3 is CASSYSQGYNSPLHF. CDR3 nucleotides: TGTGCCAGCAGTTACTCCCAGGGGTACAATTCACCCCTCCACTTT.

V is TRBV20-1 and J is TRBJ1-5, with D possibly TRBD1 on 5 matching bases. The CDR3 length is 15 residues. The ends were cut back, 3 bases at V and 4 bases at J, with 16 bases in the middle. The V gene's germline CDR1 is DFQATT and CDR2 SNEGSKA (reference sequence). The CDR3 is CSASGPGNQNQPQHF. The CDR3 region has the DNA TGCAGTGCTAGTGGTCCAGGGAACCAAAATCAGCCCCAGCATTTT.

This chain links TRBV2 with TRBJ1-2; maybe TRBD1 (5 bases). This CDR3 is 13 amino acids long. Deletions cut 7 bases from V and 4 bases from J, with 13 bases between. Germline V gene data show CDR1 as SNHLY and CDR2 as FYNNEI. CDR3: CASTNRFGYGYTF. CDR3 in DNA: TGTGCCAGCACTAACAGGTTTGGCTATGGCTACACCTTC.

The chain has TRBV7-3 and TRBJ1-2; tentative D call: TRBD1 (6 bases). The length of the CDR3 is 13 residues. V was clipped by 5 bases and J by 2 bases, with 9 bases between them. Germline V gene sequence: CDR1 SGHTA, CDR2 FQGTGA. The CDR3 loop reads CASSPDRNYGYTF. CDR3 DNA sequence: TGTGCCAGCAGCCCTGACAGGAACTATGGCTACACCTTC.

This clone was seen once. The rearrangement joins TRBV24-1 to TRBJ2-5, with D maybe TRBD1 (6 bases). The V end lost 4 bases, the J end lost 5 bases, and 31 bases lay between the germline ends. The CDR3 is 20 residues long. CDR1 is KGHDR and CDR2 is SFDVKD in the germline V gene. CDR3 nucleotide sequence: TGTGCCACCAGTGACGTCCCAATGGACAGAAGGGTGAAGGTAGGGGAGACCCAGTACTTC. Protein product: CATSDVPMDRRVKVGETQYF.

The chain employs TRBV5-1 and TRBJ1-1, with TRBD1 matching 9 bases. V shed 4 bases, J shed 13 bases, and the junction held 8 bases outside the gene matches. The CDR3 runs 12 residues. Germline CDR1 reads SGHRS; CDR2 reads YFSETQ. The CDR3 DNA sequence: TGCGCCAGCAGCCCGGGGACAGGGTTTCTTTTCTTT. Translating it yields CASSPGTGFLFF.